Below are 2 T cell receptor beta chains sequenced from a single sample in a study of CD8 T cells in Susac syndrome. Random hexamers were used to reverse transcribe 0.5 to 1 ug of RNA. TCRdb fed the immunoSEQ multiplex PCR reads into MiXCR, producing one record per CDR3 protein. The table records some 150,000 distinct CDR3 sequences, approximately 94% of them present only once. The sequenced sample consisted of CD4+ T cells from PBMCs. These receptors originate from a human donor in good health.

This clonotype appeared a single time. The chain has TRBV4-1 and TRBJ1-2; D is unclear. From germline, CDR1 is MGHRA and CDR2 YSYEKL. The CDR3 length is 16 residues. Deletions cut 1 base from V and 2 bases from J, with 14 bases between. The DNA for the CDR3 is TGCGCCAGCAGCCAAGTCCTATCTCGGCAGAACTATGGCTACACCTTC. The encoded protein is CASSQVLSRQNYGYTF.

The chain carries TRBV30 and TRBJ1-1; tentative D call: TRBD1 (5 bases). Germline loops: CDR1 GTSNPN, CDR2 SVGIG (reference sequence). CDR3 length: 13 amino acids. Trimming left V 2 bases short and J 7 bases short, with 14 bases between. The CDR3 bases are TGTGCCTGGAGTCCTTCGGGGCCCCATGAAGCTTTCTTT. It is translated as CAWSPSGPHEAFF.